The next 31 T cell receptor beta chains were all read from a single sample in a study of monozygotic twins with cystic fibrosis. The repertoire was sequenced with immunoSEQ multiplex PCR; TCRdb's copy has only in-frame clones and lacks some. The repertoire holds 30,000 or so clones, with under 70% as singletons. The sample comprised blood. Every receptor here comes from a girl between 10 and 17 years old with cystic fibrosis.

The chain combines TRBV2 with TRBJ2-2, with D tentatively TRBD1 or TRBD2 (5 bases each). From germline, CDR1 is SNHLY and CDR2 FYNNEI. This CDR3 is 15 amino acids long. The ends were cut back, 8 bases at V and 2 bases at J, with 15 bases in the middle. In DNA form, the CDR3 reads TGTGCCAGCCGGGGCCAACTCTTCAACACCGGGGAGCTGTTTTTT. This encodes CASRGQLFNTGELFF.

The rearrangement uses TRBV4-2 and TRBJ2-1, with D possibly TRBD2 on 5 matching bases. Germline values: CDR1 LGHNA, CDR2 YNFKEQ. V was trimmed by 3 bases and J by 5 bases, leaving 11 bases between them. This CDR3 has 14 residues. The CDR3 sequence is CASSHLAGHNEQFF. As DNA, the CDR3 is TGTGCCAGCAGCCACCTCGCGGGCCACAATGAGCAGTTCTTC.

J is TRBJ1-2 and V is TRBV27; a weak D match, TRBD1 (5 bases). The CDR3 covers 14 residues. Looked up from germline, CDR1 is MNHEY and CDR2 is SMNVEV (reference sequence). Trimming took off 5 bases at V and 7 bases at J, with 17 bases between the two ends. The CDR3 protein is CASSPQGRGFGYTF. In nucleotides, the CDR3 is TGTGCCAGCAGTCCGCAAGGTCGGGGGTTTGGCTACACCTTC.

The CDR3 reads CASSGRDTDSGNTIYF. The DNA for the CDR3 is TGTGCCAGCAGTGGTAGGGACACAGACTCTGGAAACACCATATATTTT. This chain uses TRBV2 with TRBJ1-3, with D maybe TRBD1 (6 bases). The CDR3 has 16 amino acids. With 4 bases removed from V and 0 bases from J, the gap between germline ends came to 13 bases. In germline, CDR1 is SNHLY, CDR2 FYNNEI.

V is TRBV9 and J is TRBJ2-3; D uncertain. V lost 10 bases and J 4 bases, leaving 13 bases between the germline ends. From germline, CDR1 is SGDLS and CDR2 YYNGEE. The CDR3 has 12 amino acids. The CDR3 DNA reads TGTGCCTCCGCCCAGTCTGCAGATACGCAGTATTTT. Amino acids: CASAQSADTQYF.

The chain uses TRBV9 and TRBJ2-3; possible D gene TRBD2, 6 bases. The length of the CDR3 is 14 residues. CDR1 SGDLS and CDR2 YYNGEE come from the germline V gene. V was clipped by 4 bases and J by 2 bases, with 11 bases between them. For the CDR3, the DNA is TGTGCCAGCAGCTTGGACTATGTCACAGATACGCAGTATTTT. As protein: CASSLDYVTDTQYF. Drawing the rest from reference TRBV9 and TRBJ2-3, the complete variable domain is DSGVTQTPKHLITATGQRVTLRCSPRSGDLSVYWYQQSLDQGLQFLIQYYNGEERAKGNILERFSAQQFPDLHSELNLSSLELGDSALYFCASSLDYVTDTQYFGPGTRLTVL.

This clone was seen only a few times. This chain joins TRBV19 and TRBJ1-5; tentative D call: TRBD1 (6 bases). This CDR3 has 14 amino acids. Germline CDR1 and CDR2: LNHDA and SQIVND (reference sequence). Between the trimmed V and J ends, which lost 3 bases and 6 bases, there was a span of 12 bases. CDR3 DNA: TGTGCCAGTAGTATCCACAGGGTCGGTCAGCCCCAGCATTTT. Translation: CASSIHRVGQPQHF.

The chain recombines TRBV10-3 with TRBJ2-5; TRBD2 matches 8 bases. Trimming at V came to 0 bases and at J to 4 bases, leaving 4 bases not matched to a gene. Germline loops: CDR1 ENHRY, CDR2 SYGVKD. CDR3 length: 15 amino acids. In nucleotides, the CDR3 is TGTGCCATCAGTGAGTCTGCGGCGGGAGGAGAGACCCAGTACTTC. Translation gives CAISESAAGGETQYF.

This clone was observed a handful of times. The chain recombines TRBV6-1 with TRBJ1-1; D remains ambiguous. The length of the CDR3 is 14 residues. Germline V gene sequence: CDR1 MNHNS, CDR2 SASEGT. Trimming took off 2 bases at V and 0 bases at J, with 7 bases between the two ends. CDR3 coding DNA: TGTGCCAGCAGTGAACTAGCTGTGAACACTGAAGCTTTCTTT. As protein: CASSELAVNTEAFF.

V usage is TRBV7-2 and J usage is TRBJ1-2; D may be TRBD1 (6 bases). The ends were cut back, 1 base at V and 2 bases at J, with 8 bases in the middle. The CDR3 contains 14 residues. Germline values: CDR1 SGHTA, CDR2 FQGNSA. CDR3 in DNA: TGTGCCAGCAGCTTAGGCACAGGGAACTATGGCTACACCTTC. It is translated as CASSLGTGNYGYTF.

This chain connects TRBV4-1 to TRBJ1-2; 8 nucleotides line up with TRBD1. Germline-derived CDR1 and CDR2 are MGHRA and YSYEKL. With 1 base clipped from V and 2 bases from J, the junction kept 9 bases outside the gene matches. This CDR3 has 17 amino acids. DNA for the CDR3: TGCGCCAGCAGCCAAGCCCCGGCCAGGGGGCTAAACTATGGCTACACCTTC. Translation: CASSQAPARGLNYGYTF.

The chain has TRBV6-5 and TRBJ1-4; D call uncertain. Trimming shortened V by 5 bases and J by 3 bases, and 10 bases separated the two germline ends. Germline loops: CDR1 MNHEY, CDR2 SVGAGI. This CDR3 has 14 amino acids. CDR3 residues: CASSSGRANEKLFF. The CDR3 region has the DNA TGTGCCAGCAGTAGCGGTAGGGCTAATGAAAAACTGTTTTTT.

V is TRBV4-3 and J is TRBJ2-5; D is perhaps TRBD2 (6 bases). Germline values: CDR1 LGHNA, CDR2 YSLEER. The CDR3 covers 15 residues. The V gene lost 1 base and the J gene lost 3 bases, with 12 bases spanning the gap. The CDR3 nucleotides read TGCGCCAGCAGCCAAGTAGGGACTGGAAAAGAGACCCAGTACTTC. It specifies CASSQVGTGKETQYF.

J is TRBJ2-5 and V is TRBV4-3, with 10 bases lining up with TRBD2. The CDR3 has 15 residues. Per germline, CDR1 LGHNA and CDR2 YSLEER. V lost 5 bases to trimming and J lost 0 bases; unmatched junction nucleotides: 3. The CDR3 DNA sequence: TGCGCCAGCAGCAACGGACTAGCGGACCAAGAGACCCAGTACTTC. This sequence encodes CASSNGLADQETQYF.

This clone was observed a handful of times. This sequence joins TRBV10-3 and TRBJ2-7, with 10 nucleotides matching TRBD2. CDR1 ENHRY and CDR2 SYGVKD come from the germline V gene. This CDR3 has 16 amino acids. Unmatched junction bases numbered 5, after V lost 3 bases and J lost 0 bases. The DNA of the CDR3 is TGTGCCATCAGTGAAGGTAGCGGGAGGATCTCCTACGAGCAGTACTTC. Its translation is CAISEGSGRISYEQYF.

The CDR3 DNA follows: TGCGCCAGCAGCCAAGGAGGGAACACTGAAGCTTTCTTT. Translating it yields CASSQGGNTEAFF. The chain recombines TRBV4-3 with TRBJ1-1; D remains unclear. The CDR3 is made up of 13 amino acids. Trimming took 1 base from V and 1 from J, leaving 4 bases between them. Germline assignment: CDR1 LGHNA and CDR2 YSLEER.

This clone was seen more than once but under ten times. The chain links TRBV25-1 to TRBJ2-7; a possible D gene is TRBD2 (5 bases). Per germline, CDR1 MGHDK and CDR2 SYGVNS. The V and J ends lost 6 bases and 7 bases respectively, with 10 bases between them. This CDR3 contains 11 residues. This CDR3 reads CASSFGVEQYV. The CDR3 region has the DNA TGTGCCAGCAGCTTCGGGGTGGAGCAGTACGTC.

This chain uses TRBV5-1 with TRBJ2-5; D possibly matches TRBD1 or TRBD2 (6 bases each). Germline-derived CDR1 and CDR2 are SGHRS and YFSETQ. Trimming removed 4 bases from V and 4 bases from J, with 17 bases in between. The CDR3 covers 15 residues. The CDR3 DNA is TGCGCCAGCAGCCCCCGGACTGGAGGGGGAGAGACCCAGTACTTC. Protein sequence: CASSPRTGGGETQYF.

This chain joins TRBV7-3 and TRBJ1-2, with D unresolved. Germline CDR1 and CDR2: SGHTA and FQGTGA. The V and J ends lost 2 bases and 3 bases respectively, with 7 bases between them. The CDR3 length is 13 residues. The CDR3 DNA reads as TGTGCCAGCAGCTTAGGTCCGGACTATGGCTACACCTTC. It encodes CASSLGPDYGYTF.

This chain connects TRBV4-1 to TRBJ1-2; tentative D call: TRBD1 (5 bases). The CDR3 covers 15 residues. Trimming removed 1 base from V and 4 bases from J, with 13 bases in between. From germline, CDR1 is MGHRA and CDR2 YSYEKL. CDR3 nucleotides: TGCGCCAGCAGCCAAGTGGAGGGGCCCCTCTATGGCTACACCTTC. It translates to CASSQVEGPLYGYTF.

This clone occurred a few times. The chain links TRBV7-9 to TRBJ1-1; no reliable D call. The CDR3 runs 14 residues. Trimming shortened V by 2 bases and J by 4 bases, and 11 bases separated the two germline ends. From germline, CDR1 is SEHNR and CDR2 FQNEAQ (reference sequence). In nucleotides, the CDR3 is TGTGCCAGCAGCTTATCTACGATGAGCACTGAAGCTTTCTTT. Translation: CASSLSTMSTEAFF.

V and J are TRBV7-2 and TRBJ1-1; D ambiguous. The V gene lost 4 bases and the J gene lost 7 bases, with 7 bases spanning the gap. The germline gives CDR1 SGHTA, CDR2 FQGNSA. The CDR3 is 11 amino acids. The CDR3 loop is CASSYTSEAFF. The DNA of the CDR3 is TGTGCCAGCAGCTACACCAGTGAAGCTTTCTTT.

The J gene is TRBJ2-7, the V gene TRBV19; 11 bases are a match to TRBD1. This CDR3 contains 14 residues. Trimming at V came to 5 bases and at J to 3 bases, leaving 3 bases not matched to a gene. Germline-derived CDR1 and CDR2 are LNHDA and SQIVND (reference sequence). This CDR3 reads CASSSDRGLYEQYF. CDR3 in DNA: TGTGCCAGTAGTTCGGACAGGGGGCTCTACGAGCAGTACTTC.

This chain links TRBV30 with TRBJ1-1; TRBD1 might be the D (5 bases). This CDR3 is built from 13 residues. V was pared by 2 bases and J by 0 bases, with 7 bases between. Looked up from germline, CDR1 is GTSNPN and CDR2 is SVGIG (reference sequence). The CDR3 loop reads CAWSQGVNTEAFF. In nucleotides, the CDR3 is TGTGCCTGGAGTCAGGGTGTGAACACTGAAGCTTTCTTT.

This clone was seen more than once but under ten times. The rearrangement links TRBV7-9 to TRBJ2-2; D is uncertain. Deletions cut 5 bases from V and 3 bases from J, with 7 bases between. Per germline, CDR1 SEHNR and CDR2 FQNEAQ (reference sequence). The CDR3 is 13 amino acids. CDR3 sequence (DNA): TGTGCCAGCAGCACGGCATACACCGGGGAGCTGTTTTTT. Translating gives CASSTAYTGELFF.

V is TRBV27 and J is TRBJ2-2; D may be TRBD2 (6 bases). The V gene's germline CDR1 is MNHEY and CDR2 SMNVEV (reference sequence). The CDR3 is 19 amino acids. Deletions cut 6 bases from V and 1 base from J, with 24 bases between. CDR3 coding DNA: TGTGCCAGCAGAGTTTACCCCCTAGCCGGCGGGGAGAACACCGGGGAGCTGTTTTTT. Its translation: CASRVYPLAGGENTGELFF.

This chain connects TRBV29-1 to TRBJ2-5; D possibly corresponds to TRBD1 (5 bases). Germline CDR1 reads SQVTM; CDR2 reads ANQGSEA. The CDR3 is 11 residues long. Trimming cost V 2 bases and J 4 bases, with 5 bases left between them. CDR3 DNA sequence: TGCAGCGTTGAAAGGGGAGAGACCCAGTACTTC. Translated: CSVERGETQYF.

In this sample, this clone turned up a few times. Here the CDR3 DNA reads TGTGCCAGCAGCTTAAACGAAGAGACCCAGTACTTC. This codes for CASSLNEETQYF. The rearrangement links TRBV7-6 to TRBJ2-5; D unresolved. V lost 2 bases and J 3 bases, leaving 4 bases between the germline ends. The CDR3 consists of 12 residues. Germline values: CDR1 SGHVS, CDR2 FNYEAQ.

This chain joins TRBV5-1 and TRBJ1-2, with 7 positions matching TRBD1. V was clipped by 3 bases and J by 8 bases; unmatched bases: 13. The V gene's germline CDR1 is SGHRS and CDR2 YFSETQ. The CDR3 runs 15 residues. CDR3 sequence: CASSWAPGQRAGYTF. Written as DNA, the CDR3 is TGCGCCAGCAGCTGGGCCCCGGGACAGAGGGCGGGCTACACCTTC.

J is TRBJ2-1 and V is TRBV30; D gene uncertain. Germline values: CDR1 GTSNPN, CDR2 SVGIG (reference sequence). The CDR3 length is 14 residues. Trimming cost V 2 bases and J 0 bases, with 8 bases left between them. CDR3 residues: CAWSFRHSYNEQFF. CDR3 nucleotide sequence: TGTGCCTGGAGTTTCAGACACTCCTACAATGAGCAGTTCTTC.

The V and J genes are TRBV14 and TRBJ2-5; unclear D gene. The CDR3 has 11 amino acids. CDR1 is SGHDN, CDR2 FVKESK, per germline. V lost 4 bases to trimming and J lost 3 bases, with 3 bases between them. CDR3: CASSRKETQYF. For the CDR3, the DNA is TGTGCCAGCAGCCGGAAAGAGACCCAGTACTTC.